This T cell receptor (beta chain) was profiled in a study of early T cells in non-severe SARS-CoV-2 infection. About the research overall: The sequenced material was bulk RNA from unsorted whole blood, and its chains were unpaired.

Study-level results: CD4 and private specificities were missed by VDJdb matching, which favored anti-spike CD8 responses.

TCRdb re-derived calls from the 5' RACE reads in MiXCR, one entry per CDR3 protein. Seen here are approximately 66,000 distinct CDR3 sequences, 12% observed once, and the top ten hold 0.95% to 1.5%. This clonotype was seen more than once but under ten times. Its cognate antigen is unknown. The sequencing used whole blood, collected at baseline. The receptor was isolated from an adult who was a healthcare worker with PCR-confirmed SARS-CoV-2 infection or an uninfected control (not recorded which). The donor label of this sample is uncertain.

DNA for the CDR3: TGCAGTGCCTCACGCCAACTCCGGACGGAGACCCAGTACTTC. This translates into CSASRQLRTETQYF. The chain links TRBV20-1 to TRBJ2-5, with unresolved D. Germline CDR1 DFQATT, CDR2 SNEGSKA (reference sequence). V shed 6 bases and J shed 5 bases, with 19 bases lying between them. The CDR3 runs 14 residues.